Following are 24 T cell receptor beta chains from one sample sequenced in a study of cytotoxic CD8 clonotypes in ibrutinib-treated CLL. Profiled with immunoSEQ multiplex PCR; TCRdb holds only in-frame clones, not every one. The sample lists hundreds of thousands of clones; less than 75% were seen once. The starting material was PBMCs, obtained after 24 months of ibrutinib treatment. All receptors come from a human donor with chronic lymphocytic leukemia.

This clone was seen only a few times. The chain employs TRBV28 and TRBJ2-7, with 11 bases identical to TRBD2. This CDR3 has 15 amino acids. Trimming at V came to 6 bases and at J to 4 bases, leaving 8 bases not matched to a gene. Germline-derived CDR1 and CDR2 are MDHEN and SYDVKM. The CDR3 coding sequence is TGTGCCAGCAGCCCCCAGGGGACTAGCGGATACGAGCAGTACTTC. As protein: CASSPQGTSGYEQYF.

About this clone itself: Other DNA sequences within the sample encode an identical CDR3. The genes are TRBV28 and TRBJ1-2, with a possible D match to TRBD1 (5 bases). Trimming took off 6 bases at V and 4 bases at J, with 12 bases between the two ends. This CDR3 is 13 amino acids long. The germline V gene has CDR1 MDHEN and CDR2 SYDVKM. The CDR3 is CASSSGRLYGYTF. As DNA, the CDR3 is TGTGCCAGCAGCTCGGGGCGGCTCTATGGCTACACCTTC.

This clone is a singleton in its sample. The chain employs TRBV5-1 and TRBJ2-1; 9 nucleotides line up with TRBD2. The CDR3 is 15 residues long. Germline trimming cut 3 bases from V and 3 bases from J; bases unmatched to any gene: 4. The germline CDR1 and CDR2 sequences are SGHRS and YFSETQ. The CDR3 reads CASSSASGIYNEQFF. The CDR3 nucleotides are TGCGCCAGCAGCTCAGCTAGCGGGATCTACAATGAGCAGTTCTTC.

The chain combines TRBV4-1 with TRBJ2-7, with D possibly TRBD1 on 6 matching bases. Trimming cost V 1 base and J 0 bases, with 16 bases left between them. In germline, CDR1 is MGHRA, CDR2 YSYEKL. The CDR3 is 17 residues long. The CDR3 DNA follows: TGCGCCAGCAGCCAAGTTGGGACAAAGCGTCCCTCCTACGAGCAGTACTTC. Translation gives CASSQVGTKRPSYEQYF.

This sequence joins TRBV28 and TRBJ2-7; 11 bases line up with TRBD2. Trimming at V came to 2 bases and at J to 2 bases, leaving 2 bases not matched to a gene. From germline, CDR1 is MDHEN and CDR2 SYDVKM. The CDR3 consists of 15 residues. The CDR3 region is CASSLVAGGPYEQYF. The CDR3 coding sequence is TGTGCCAGCAGTTTAGTAGCGGGAGGGCCCTACGAGCAGTACTTC. The complete variable domain, with remaining parts taken from reference TRBV28 and TRBJ2-7, reads DVKVTQSSRYLVKRTGEKVFLECVQDMDHENMFWYRQDPGLGLRLIYFSYDVKMKEKGDIPEGYSVSREKKERFSLILESASTNQTSMYLCASSLVAGGPYEQYFGPGTRLTVT.

The CDR3 DNA reads TGTGCCAGCAGCATAGGGGGACTCCTGGGGACCCAGTACTTC. Translating it yields CASSIGGLLGTQYF. The chain couples TRBV28 to TRBJ2-5; D possibly matches TRBD1 or TRBD2 (6 bases each). With 6 bases removed from V and 7 bases from J, the gap between germline ends came to 18 bases. Per the germline V gene, CDR1 is MDHEN and CDR2 is SYDVKM. The CDR3 loop spans 14 amino acids. Looking up the rest from reference TRBV28 and TRBJ2-5 gives the full variable domain: DVKVTQSSRYLVKRTGEKVFLECVQDMDHENMFWYRQDPGLGLRLIYFSYDVKMKEKGDIPEGYSVSREKKERFSLILESASTNQTSMYLCASSIGGLLGTQYFGPGTRLLVL.

The rearrangement uses TRBV27 and TRBJ2-5; 11 nucleotides match TRBD1. CDR3 length equals 18 residues. After removal of 3 bases from V and 2 bases from J, the junction contained 11 bases not matched to a gene. Germline V CDR1 and CDR2: MNHEY, SMNVEV (reference sequence). CDR3 sequence reads: CASSFPGQGVLNQETQYF. The CDR3 DNA is TGTGCCAGCAGTTTTCCGGGACAGGGGGTGTTAAATCAAGAGACCCAGTACTTC.

The chain is built from TRBV7-8 and TRBJ2-3; 8 bases are shared with TRBD2. The V gene's germline CDR1 is SGHVS and CDR2 FQNEAQ. V was clipped by 5 bases and J by 3 bases; unmatched bases: 10. The CDR3 length is 16 residues. CDR3 DNA sequence: TGTGCCAGCAGCCCCGTGGTAGCGGGATCAACAGATACGCAGTATTTT. Translated: CASSPVVAGSTDTQYF.

This chain connects TRBV10-1 to TRBJ2-3, with TRBD1 matching over 7 bases. The germline V gene encodes CDR1 WNHNN and CDR2 SYGVQD (reference sequence). CDR3 length: 14 residues. V was clipped by 0 bases and J by 7 bases; unmatched bases: 4. Here the CDR3 DNA reads TGCGCCAGCAGTGAGTCGACAGGGAGAAATACGCAGTATTTT. It codes for CASSESTGRNTQYF.

In its sample, this clone was seen a few times. The rearrangement uses TRBV27 and TRBJ2-7; D gene uncertain. Per germline, CDR1 MNHEY and CDR2 SMNVEV (reference sequence). The CDR3 has 11 amino acids. Trimming stripped 2 bases from V and 6 bases from J, with 5 bases between. The CDR3: CASSLGPEQYF. DNA for the CDR3: TGTGCCAGCAGTTTAGGACCCGAGCAGTACTTC.

V gene TRBV28 combines with J gene TRBJ2-7, with a possible D match to TRBD1 (5 bases). The CDR3 is 15 amino acids. With 5 bases removed from V and 3 bases from J, the gap between germline ends came to 17 bases. CDR1 MDHEN and CDR2 SYDVKM come from the germline V gene. The CDR3 region is CASSPIIDSSYEQYF. The CDR3 DNA sequence: TGTGCCAGCAGTCCTATCATAGACAGCAGCTACGAGCAGTACTTC.

Of note for this clone: The conserved phenylalanine or tryptophan is not found at the CDR3 terminus, so this likely reflects a read error. The DNA is omitted, as the CDR3 cannot be located on it reliably, and the CDR3 follows TCRdb's listing. The rearrangement uses TRBV15 and TRBJ2-3. Germline V gene lookup returns CDR1 LNHNV and CDR2 YYDKDF (reference sequence). From its first to its last residue, the CDR3 has 9 amino acids. The CDR3 spells CATSFLDGT.

The chain combines TRBV29-1 with TRBJ1-1; D is perhaps TRBD1 (6 bases). CDR1 and CDR2 from the germline V gene are SQVTM and ANQGSEA. Trimming removed 5 bases at V and 6 bases at J, with 16 bases between. The CDR3 is 13 amino acids. As DNA, the CDR3 is TGCAGCGTTAGGAGGGGGTCCGAATCTGAAGCTTTCTTT. Protein: CSVRRGSESEAFF.

The chain links TRBV30 to TRBJ2-3; 7 positions agree with TRBD1. This CDR3 has 13 amino acids. Germline lookup yields CDR1 GTSNPN and CDR2 SVGIG (reference sequence). V was pared by 4 bases and J by 6 bases, with 7 bases of the junction left unmatched. The CDR3 nucleotides are TGTGCCTGGAACGAAATCAGGGGGGATACGCAGTATTTT. It translates to CAWNEIRGDTQYF. Based on the CDR3 plus reference TRBV30 and TRBJ2-3, the full variable domain is SQTIHQWPATLVQPVGSPLSLECTVEGTSNPNLYWYRQAAGRGLQLLFYSVGIGQISSEVPQNLSASRPQDRQFILSSKKLLLSDSGFYLCAWNEIRGDTQYFGPGTRLTVL.

The chain has TRBV19 and TRBJ1-2; 7 nucleotides align to TRBD1. Germline CDR1 LNHDA, CDR2 SQIVND (reference sequence). Trimming cost V 5 bases and J 3 bases; bases outside gene matches: 9. CDR3 length equals 15 residues. The CDR3 coding sequence is TGTGCCAGTAGTCCCCGGGTAGGGGGCGACTATGGCTACACCTTC. It is translated as CASSPRVGGDYGYTF.

The chain employs TRBV27 and TRBJ2-1; D unclear. The germline gives CDR1 MNHEY, CDR2 SMNVEV (reference sequence). The CDR3 is made up of 13 amino acids. Trimming removed 11 bases from V and 2 bases from J, with 13 bases in between. The CDR3 loop reads CASSAETYNEQFF. The CDR3 DNA is TGTGCCTCATCGGCGGAGACCTACAATGAGCAGTTCTTC.

In this sample, this clone turned up a few times. The V gene is TRBV7-9, the J gene TRBJ1-2, with D hard to call. Trimming removed 4 bases at V and 9 bases at J, with 9 bases between. The CDR3 loop spans 11 amino acids. Looked up from germline, CDR1 is SEHNR and CDR2 is FQNEAQ (reference sequence). The CDR3 DNA reads TGTGCCAGCAGCTGGGAGGGAAGCTACACCTTC. Its protein is CASSWEGSYTF.

A single count supports this clone. The chain combines TRBV28 with TRBJ1-1; no clear D gene. This CDR3 is 12 amino acids long. V lost 6 bases and J 8 bases, leaving 13 bases between the germline ends. CDR1 MDHEN and CDR2 SYDVKM come from the germline V gene. CDR3 bases: TGTGCCAGCAGCACCGACGGGCAAGAAGCTTTCTTT. Its protein product is CASSTDGQEAFF. Full variable domain (rest looked up from reference TRBV28 and TRBJ1-1): DVKVTQSSRYLVKRTGEKVFLECVQDMDHENMFWYRQDPGLGLRLIYFSYDVKMKEKGDIPEGYSVSREKKERFSLILESASTNQTSMYLCASSTDGQEAFFGQGTRLTVV.

J is TRBJ2-7 and V is TRBV18; D is perhaps TRBD1 (5 bases). The CDR3 is 15 amino acids. Germline V CDR1 and CDR2: KGHSH, LQKENI. V was pared by 0 bases and J by 5 bases, with 14 bases between. In DNA form, the CDR3 reads TGTGCCAGCTCACCACCCGAAAACAGGTACCACGAGCAGTACTTC. The encoded protein is CASSPPENRYHEQYF.

The rearrangement joins TRBV11-2 to TRBJ2-1, with 7 bases that match TRBD2. Germline V CDR1 and CDR2: SGHAT, FQNNGV. V lost 5 bases to trimming and J lost 4 bases; unmatched junction nucleotides: 5. The CDR3 is 14 amino acids. CDR3 sequence reads: CASSPQGGYNEQFF. CDR3 DNA sequence: TGTGCCAGCAGCCCCCAGGGAGGGTACAATGAGCAGTTCTTC. The variable domain in full, completed from reference TRBV11-2 and TRBJ2-1, reads EAGVAQSPRYKIIEKRQSVAFWCNPISGHATLYWYQQILGQGPKLLIQFQNNGVVDDSQLPKDRFSAERLKGVDSTLKIQPAKLEDSAVYLCASSPQGGYNEQFFGPGTRLTVL.

The chain carries TRBV7-2 and TRBJ2-3; D tentatively fits TRBD1 or TRBD2 (5 bases each). CDR3 length: 16 residues. The germline CDR1 and CDR2 sequences are SGHTA and FQGNSA. The germline V and J ends were trimmed by 4 bases and 2 bases, with 16 bases remaining between them. CDR3: CASSSGASWDTDTQYF. CDR3 coding DNA: TGTGCCAGCAGCTCTGGGGCTAGCTGGGACACAGATACGCAGTATTTT.

This clone was seen a handful of times. CDR3 sequence (DNA): TGTGCCAGCTCTGTGGGGACCTCCTACAATGAGCAGTTCTTC. Protein: CASSVGTSYNEQFF. The chain is built from TRBV11-2 and TRBJ2-1, with D perhaps being TRBD1 or TRBD2 (5 bases each). V was trimmed by 8 bases and J by 0 bases, leaving 11 bases between them. The CDR3 consists of 14 residues. Germline CDR1 reads SGHAT; CDR2 reads FQNNGV.

The V call is TRBV2, the J call TRBJ2-1; the D is unclear. From germline, CDR1 is SNHLY and CDR2 FYNNEI. Trimming removed 7 bases from V and 0 bases from J, with 19 bases in between. This CDR3 has 17 amino acids. CDR3 coding DNA: TGTGCCAGCAACCTGAAAACCGCAGCGAGCTCCTACAATGAGCAGTTCTTC. Its translation: CASNLKTAASSYNEQFF.

This rearrangement joins TRBV29-1 to TRBJ2-1; D unresolved. CDR1 and CDR2 (germline): SQVTM, ANQGSEA. V was pared by 3 bases and J by 13 bases, with 13 bases between. The CDR3 extends over 11 amino acids. DNA for the CDR3: TGCAGCGTTGACTCGAGCCCTGGTCAGTTCTTC. It specifies CSVDSSPGQFF.